This T cell receptor beta chain was identified during a study of persistence of HIV-infected CD4 T cells. Overall study: Multiple blood draws of up to roughly 200 mL, except two donors with single leukapheresis. General study points: Degenerate expanded CDR3beta sequences were enriched among CMV- and Gag-responding cells.

The libraries were made with immunoSEQ version 4 in survey mode. Sequencing was performed with immunoSEQ multiplex PCR; in TCRdb, only in-frame clones are kept and a portion is missing. In the table there are roughly 32,000 clones, roughly four fifths of which are singletons. Overlapping HIV-1 Gag 15-mer peptides at approximately 0.91 ug per peptide per mL were used. CD40L/CD69 double-negative CD45RO-high memory CD4+ T cells were collected. The germline CDR1 and CDR2 sequences are SGHRS and YFSETQ. V lost 4 bases, J lost 7 bases, and 9 bases stayed unmatched. The length of the CDR3 is 14 residues. Turning to this clone: The antigen remains undetermined.

The genes are TRBV5-1 and TRBJ1-2; 8 bases line up with TRBD1. This clonotype originated in an adult woman with HIV who was CMV-seropositive. Material: CD4+ T cells sorted from PBMCs after approximately 20-hour stimulation, obtained from a patient who received antiretroviral therapy. As DNA, the CDR3 is TGCGCCAGCAGCCTCGGACAGGGTTCGGGTGGCTACACCTTC. Its protein product is CASSLGQGSGGYTF.